This TCR beta chain is from a study of shared T cell receptors in the human thymus. The repertoire was sequenced with immunoSEQ multiplex PCR; TCRdb's copy has only in-frame clones and lacks some. This table holds roughly 660,000 clones, 88% found once. Looked up from germline, CDR1 is LGHNA and CDR2 is YSLEER. This CDR3 is 15 amino acids long. Trimming removed 0 bases at V and 2 bases at J, with 11 bases between. The same data also went into a second study, on human thymus T cells. That investigation notes: Those donating were healthy Finnish infants in corrective surgery for congenital heart defects. It was from resections taken during corrective heart surgery that the thymus tissue came. Blood and thymic repertoires both appeared biased in V and J gene usage. Highly overlapping thymic repertoires among unrelated individuals were reported in related research.

This TCR came from a boy in the first two years of life with a congenital heart defect. Material: thymocytes. The chain links TRBV4-3 to TRBJ2-7; D gene unclear. DNA for the CDR3: TGCGCCAGCAGCCAAGAGAGAGCCCAAGCCTACGAGCAGTACTTC. The encoded protein is CASSQERAQAYEQYF.